A selection of T cell receptor beta chains follows, all from one sample in a study of T cell responses to AZD1222 COVID-19 vaccine. Libraries were prepared by immunoSEQ multiplex PCR; TCRdb keeps only in-frame clonotypes and omits some of them. The data show 83,000 or so clones, 80% to 95% seen once. The material sequenced was peripheral blood, taken 28 days after the second AZD1222 dose. Receptors originate from an adult who received the AZD1222 COVID-19 vaccine. The CDR3 runs from the conserved cysteine through the conserved F or W. A D gene is named only where the DNA matches it firmly. Clone size appears in some rows only: once, few, many, or a class for an expanded clone.

d_call j_call clone_size v_call cdr3_nt cdr3_aa
NA TRBJ1-1 once TRBV5-6 TGTGCCAGCAGCCTTATGAACACTGAAGCTTTCTTT CASSLMNTEAFF
NA TRBJ1-3 few TRBV5-4 TGTGCCAGCAGCTTGACCGGATGGGGAGCTGGAAACACCATATATTTT CASSLTGWGAGNTIYF
NA TRBJ2-7 NA TRBV7-2 TGTGCCAGCAGCTCGGGACGGAGCCTTACGATGCAGTACTTC CASSSGRSLTMQYF
NA TRBJ1-2 NA TRBV28 TGTGCCAGCAGGGCAGCGAACTATGGCTACACCTTC CASRAANYGYTF
NA TRBJ1-2 NA TRBV6-5 TGTGCCAGCAGGACCGGGACCAACTATGGCTACACCTTC CASRTGTNYGYTF
NA TRBJ1-1 few TRBV19 TGTGCCAGTAGTATAACGGTAAACACTGAAGCTTTCTTT CASSITVNTEAFF
NA TRBJ1-2 NA TRBV7-9 TGTGCCAGCAGCCCGCAGGACAGCTCAACTAACTATGGCTACACCTTC CASSPQDSSTNYGYTF
NA TRBJ2-2 once TRBV6-5 TGTGCCAGCAGTTACCAAGGCTCCGGGGAGCTGTTTTTT CASSYQGSGELFF
NA TRBJ2-6 NA TRBV7-9 TGTGCCAGCAGCTTAGCCTCAGGTCCTGGGGCCAACGTCCTGACTTTC CASSLASGPGANVLTF
TRBD1 TRBJ1-5 NA TRBV6-1 TGTGCCAGCAGTGAAGCAAGACAGGGCTGGGGGAATAGCAATCAGCCCCAGCATTTT CASSEARQGWGNSNQPQHF
TRBD2 TRBJ2-5 once TRBV27 TGTGCCAGCAGTTTGCTAGCGGGAGTAGGAGAGACCCAGTACTTC CASSLLAGVGETQYF
TRBD2 TRBJ2-1 NA TRBV20-1 TGCAGTGCTAGTCCGACTAGCGGTAGTTACAATGAGCAGTTCTTC CSASPTSGSYNEQFF
NA TRBJ2-2 once TRBV3-1/TRBV3-2 TGTGCCAGCAGCCCCCTCGGGCTAGCGATCCTGGGCGGGGAGCTGTTTTTT CASSPLGLAILGGELFF
NA TRBJ2-5 NA TRBV15 TGTGCCACCAGCCGGACAAGCGTGAAGTACCAAGAGACCCAGTACTTC CATSRTSVKYQETQYF
NA TRBJ2-5 NA TRBV6-6 TGTGCCAGCAGGGGGATGGAAGAGACCCAGTACTTC CASRGMEETQYF
NA TRBJ2-7 NA TRBV5-8 TGTGCCAGCATCCTGGACAGTTCCCCCCTCTACGAGCAGTACTTC CASILDSSPLYEQYF
NA TRBJ2-3 NA TRBV13 TGTGCCAGCAGCTTAGATCCGGAGCGGGTCGAGACGCAGTATTTT CASSLDPERVETQYF
TRBD1 TRBJ1-4 NA TRBV7-2 TGTGCCAGCAGCCTCAGGGGGCGCCCCGGTGAAAAACTGTTTTTT CASSLRGRPGEKLFF
TRBD2 TRBJ2-7 NA TRBV5-5 TGTGCCAGCAGCGGACTGCTAGCGGGGTTCTACGAGCAGTACTTC CASSGLLAGFYEQYF
NA TRBJ2-7 NA TRBV14 TGTGCCAGCAGCCAAATTGACAAGACCTACGAGCAGTACTTC CASSQIDKTYEQYF
TRBD1 TRBJ2-1 NA TRBV28 TGTGCCACCCAGGAAGGGGGTAGACAGGGGTACAATGAGCAGTTCTTC CATQEGGRQGYNEQFF
TRBD2 TRBJ2-3 once TRBV4-2 TGTGCCAGCAGCCCCCGGGCCAGCGGGATGGCAGATACGCAGTATTTT CASSPRASGMADTQYF
NA TRBJ2-6 NA TRBV6-2/TRBV6-3 TGTGCCAGCAGTTACCCCTCCGGCTCTGGGGCCAACGTCCTGACTTTC CASSYPSGSGANVLTF
NA TRBJ2-2 NA TRBV9 TGTGCCAGCAGCCCACCCAAGGGTCCCGGGGAGCTGTTTTTT CASSPPKGPGELFF
TRBD1 TRBJ1-2 NA TRBV7-9 TGTGCCAGCAGCTATAATGACAGGGGGTATGGCTACACCTTC CASSYNDRGYGYTF
TRBD1 TRBJ1-2 NA TRBV27 TGTGCCAGCAGTAGAGACTACAGGGGCGCTACTGCTGGCTACACCTTC CASSRDYRGATAGYTF
TRBD1 TRBJ2-4 NA TRBV6-5 TGTGCCAGCAGACAGGGGGCCCTGTCTAACATTCAGTACTTC CASRQGALSNIQYF
NA TRBJ2-7 NA TRBV3-1/TRBV3-2 TGTGCCAGCAGCCCCAGCCTAATAGGCTACGAGCAGTACTTC CASSPSLIGYEQYF
NA TRBJ1-3 NA TRBV5-1 TGCGCCAGCAGGTGGGAAGGGGCTGGAAACACCATATATTTT CASRWEGAGNTIYF
NA TRBJ1-5 NA TRBV19 TGTGCCAGTAGTATTCAGGGCCTTTACCAGCCCCAGCATTTT CASSIQGLYQPQHF
TRBD1 TRBJ1-5 many TRBV14 TGTGCCAGCAGCCAAGGACAGGGAGATCAGCCCCAGCATTTT CASSQGQGDQPQHF
NA TRBJ1-1 NA TRBV5-1 TGCGCCAGCAGCTTGGGCTCCCGCACCTATGGCACTGAAGCTTTCTTT CASSLGSRTYGTEAFF
NA TRBJ2-3 NA TRBV9 TGTGCCAGCAGCCCTCGAGGGACGTGGGGCCCAGATACGCAGTATTTT CASSPRGTWGPDTQYF
NA TRBJ1-2 NA TRBV19 TGTGCCAGTAGTACCCTCCGGGACGAACAGCGGGATGGCTACACCTTC CASSTLRDEQRDGYTF
TRBD1 TRBJ1-5 NA TRBV7-8 TGTGCCAGCAGCCCTCTGACAGGGATAGATCAGCCCCAGCATTTT CASSPLTGIDQPQHF
TRBD2 TRBJ2-1 NA TRBV4-1 TGCGCCAGCAGCCAAGAGGGCGCGGGAGGGTACAATGAGCAGTTCTTC CASSQEGAGGYNEQFF
TRBD2 TRBJ2-1 NA TRBV10-3 TGTGCCATCAGTGGAACTAGCGTCGATGAGCAGTTCTTC CAISGTSVDEQFF